Listed below are T cell receptor beta chains from one sample, sequenced in a study of cytomegalovirus exposure and HLA in healthy donors. Sequenced by immunoSEQ multiplex PCR; TCRdb stores in-frame clones only, minus some. This sample yields 60,000 or so clones, of which 90% to 95% are seen a single time; around 1.4% belongs to the top ten. Sequenced material: PBMCs. These receptors all stem from a woman aged 18-29 years in good health and CMV-seronegative. CDR3s include the opening cysteine and the closing phenylalanine or tryptophan. For some rows the clone size is stated as once, few or many, or as a class when expanded; others skip it.

TRBJ2-1,TRBV7-2,-,CASSLGGRALNEQFF
TRBJ2-1,TRBV13,-,CASSLTSRHNEQFF
TRBJ2-3,TRBV13,-,CASSFEGALDTQYF
TRBJ2-4,TRBV12-5,-,CASGLTAANNIQYF
TRBJ1-2,TRBV11-2,-,CASSLQQNYGYTF
TRBJ2-3,TRBV6-5,-,CASRDGSSGDTQYF
TRBJ2-7,TRBV10-2,-,CAVAEGDGYEQYF
TRBJ2-7,TRBV5-1,-,CASSMGTSGPPYEQYF
TRBJ1-2,TRBV5-8,-,CASSLKKGTTGINYGYTF
TRBJ2-7,TRBV7-2,-,CASSLGLAWPEQYF
TRBJ1-1,TRBV4-2,-,CASSQDMNTEAFF
TRBJ2-3,TRBV19,-,CASSKASSGGRNTQYF
TRBJ2-5,TRBV5-1,-,CASSFSGGLQETQYF
TRBJ2-7,TRBV29-1,-,CSVALTSGDSYEQYF
TRBJ1-1,TRBV6-6,once,CASSYQGRTEAFF
TRBJ1-3,TRBV4-1,-,CASSQDRGNTIYF
TRBJ2-7,TRBV20-1,-,CSADRAGEQYF
TRBJ2-1,TRBV6-5,-,CASSFSPGNEQFF
TRBJ2-3,TRBV27,-,CASSLWPGTDTQYF
TRBJ1-2,TRBV6-1,-,CASSGDRTGYTF
TRBJ2-7,TRBV2,-,CASSDDRAHTYEQYF
TRBJ1-2,TRBV28,-,CASSTLRKDYGYTF
TRBJ2-2,TRBV10-1,-,CASSEPSRLAVTLDANTGELFF
TRBJ2-5,TRBV27,-,CASSSGRETQYF
TRBJ1-5,TRBV10-3,-,CAISQGAQPQHF
TRBJ2-7,TRBV5-1,-,CASSLPDSGNEQYF
TRBJ2-1,TRBV5-4,-,CASSEKVAGYNEQFF
TRBJ2-5,TRBV5-8,-,CASSPVTLLGLQETQYF
TRBJ1-1,TRBV7-6,-,CASSFRGNTEAFF